These 14 T cell receptor beta chains were sequenced from one sample in a study of post-analysis software for immune sequencing data. Study-wide points: Comparison of patients with controls showed about 5 TRBV segments more frequent in patients, TRBV5-6, TRBV5-1 and TRBV20-1 among them.

Carried by the TCR beta cDNA libraries were unique molecular identifiers. Each CDR3 protein is one row after TCRdb ran MiXCR on the PCR reads. Here the sample spans approximately 250,000 distinct CDR3 sequences, 36% being singletons. Antigen specificity for these receptors is unknown. Sequenced material: blood. These receptors originate from a girl aged 10-17 years with multiple sclerosis.

The chain links TRBV6-5 to TRBJ2-5; D possibly corresponds to TRBD1 (5 bases). Near its end, the DNA agrees better with TRBJ2-7, so the J call may be wrong. This CDR3 region has 15 residues. CDR1 and CDR2 from the germline V gene are MNHEY and SVGAGI. CDR3: CASSYSKPGNYEQYF. The CDR3 nucleotides read TGTGCCAGCAGTTACTCGAAACCAGGGAACTACGAGCAGTACTTC.

As concerns this clonotype: A much more abundant neighbour one base away suggests this may be a read error. V gene TRBV12-3 or TRBV12-4 combines with J gene TRBJ2-1; perhaps D is TRBD1 or TRBD2 (5 bases each). Trimming removed 6 bases at V and 0 bases at J, with 15 bases between. CDR3 size: 16 residues. In DNA, the CDR3 is TGTGCCAGCAGCCCTAGCAGGGTGAGCTCCTACAATGAGCAGTTCTTC. Encoded protein: CASSPSRVSSYNEQFF.

The chain couples TRBV7-2 to TRBJ2-4; tentatively, D is TRBD2 (6 bases). The V end lost 5 bases, the J end lost 6 bases, and 14 bases lay between the germline ends. The CDR3 has 14 amino acids. Germline assignment: CDR1 SGHTA and CDR2 FQGNSA. The chain's CDR3 is CASSPGSARNIQYF. CDR3 in DNA: TGTGCCAGCAGCCCCGGGAGTGCGAGAAACATTCAGTACTTC. The full variable domain, with the rest looked up from reference TRBV7-2 and TRBJ2-4, is GAGVSQSPSNKVTEKGKDVELRCDPISGHTALYWYRQSLGQGLEFLIYFQGNSAPDKSGLPSDRFSAERTGGSVSTLTIQRTQQEDSAVYLCASSPGSARNIQYFGAGTRLSVL.

The gene calls are TRBV27 and TRBJ1-4; possible D gene TRBD1, 5 bases. The CDR3 covers 14 residues. Germline V gene sequence: CDR1 MNHEY, CDR2 SMNVEV (reference sequence). Deletions cut 6 bases from V and 3 bases from J, with 11 bases between. CDR3 DNA sequence: TGTGCCAGCAGGGTGGGGACTCCTAATGAAAAACTGTTTTTT. It yields the protein CASRVGTPNEKLFF.

This clonotype was counted between two and nine times. This could be a read error, since a much larger clone is one nucleotide away. The J gene is TRBJ2-1, the V gene TRBV4-2, with TRBD2 matching 10 bases. CDR1 and CDR2 from the germline V gene are LGHNA and YNFKEQ. This CDR3 comprises 16 residues. This CDR3 reads CAGSQEASGSRLEQFF. For the CDR3, the DNA is TGTGCCGGCAGCCAAGAGGCTAGCGGGAGCAGACTTGAGCAGTTCTTC.

This clonotype has a count of ten or more. The chain couples TRBV5-1 to TRBJ2-4; 10 bases fit TRBD1. CDR3 size: 16 residues. Germline loops: CDR1 SGHRS, CDR2 YFSETQ. V was clipped by 3 bases and J by 8 bases; unmatched bases: 11. The CDR3 loop is CASSSRRGTGADIQYF. Written as DNA, the CDR3 is TGCGCCAGCAGCTCACGCCGAGGGACAGGGGCGGACATTCAGTACTTC.

CDR3 sequence: CASSQFTSDTQYF. As DNA, the CDR3 is TGTGCCAGCAGCCAATTTACGTCGGATACGCAGTATTTT. The gene calls are TRBV14 and TRBJ2-3, with D uncertain. Between the trimmed V and J ends, which lost 2 bases and 6 bases, there was a span of 9 bases. Germline V CDR1 and CDR2: SGHDN, FVKESK. The CDR3 sequence is 13 residues long.

V usage is TRBV4-1 and J usage is TRBJ1-3; no definite D call. The V and J ends lost 0 bases and 1 base respectively, with 7 bases between them. CDR1 is MGHRA, CDR2 YSYEKL, per germline. The CDR3 runs to 15 residues. The CDR3 loop reads CASSQDRWSGNTIYF. In DNA form, the CDR3 reads TGCGCCAGCAGCCAAGATCGCTGGTCTGGAAACACCATATATTTT.

Only one count was recorded for this clonotype. The gene calls are TRBV5-1 and TRBJ1-4; 9 nucleotides match TRBD1. After removal of 2 bases from V and 4 bases from J, the junction contained 6 bases not matched to a gene. This CDR3 has 16 residues. The germline V gene has CDR1 SGHRS and CDR2 YFSETQ. CDR3 DNA sequence: TGCGCCAGCAGCTTTGCCGGGACAGGGAATAATGAAAAACTGTTTTTT. Its protein is CASSFAGTGNNEKLFF.

As regards this clonotype: A much larger clone is a single base away; this may be a read error. V is TRBV20-1 and J is TRBJ2-1, with 10 bases identical to TRBD2. The end of the DNA aligns better with TRBJ2-7, so the J call may be wrong. This CDR3 is built from 17 residues. The germline V gene has CDR1 DFQATT and CDR2 SNEGSKA (reference sequence). The CDR3 coding sequence is TGCAGTGCAGGGGGTCTAGCGGGAGCCGGCTCCTACAATGAGCAGTACTTC. Residues: CSAGGLAGAGSYNEQYF.

The rearrangement links TRBV7-3 to TRBJ2-7, with 7 nucleotides matching TRBD1. The J call could be wrong; TRBJ2-5 is a better fit for the DNA end. Germline V gene lookup returns CDR1 SGHTA and CDR2 FQGTGA. This CDR3 has 15 residues. The DNA of the CDR3 is TGTGCCAGCAGCTTAACGAACACAGGGGTCGAGACCCAGTACTTC. Encoded protein: CASSLTNTGVETQYF.

The table lists this clonotype with many counts. The gene calls are TRBV20-1 and TRBJ1-4, with D unresolved. CDR3 length: 13 amino acids. Per germline, CDR1 DFQATT and CDR2 SNEGSKA (reference sequence). The V end lost 4 bases, the J end lost 6 bases, and 12 bases lay between the germline ends. The CDR3 DNA is TGCAGTGCTATGGACGGTCTGGATGAAAAACTGTTTTTT. Amino acid sequence: CSAMDGLDEKLFF.

On this clonotype itself: No DNA is shown, since the ends of the CDR3 on it are uncertain; the CDR3 is the one TCRdb lists. The gene calls are TRBV12-3 or TRBV12-4 and TRBJ1-3. The CDR3 has 16 residues if both end residues are counted. The chain's CDR3 is CASSTVAGGSGNTTYF.

At least ten counts were recorded for this clonotype. The gene calls are TRBV29-1 and TRBJ2-3; 10 bases are a match to TRBD2. CDR3 length: 14 amino acids. The trim removed 4 bases at V and 3 bases at J, leaving 4 bases unmatched. Germline V CDR1 and CDR2: SQVTM, ANQGSEA. In nucleotides, the CDR3 is TGCAGCGTTGCGACTAGCGGGCGGACAGATACGCAGTATTTT. Translated: CSVATSGRTDTQYF.